These T cell receptor beta chains were read from a single sample in a study of response to subunit inactivated influenza vaccine. TCRdb itself ran the RT-PCR reads through MiXCR, one entry per CDR3 protein. The sample lists fewer than 800,000 distinct CDR3 sequences, around 16% seen once, with roughly 12% in the top ten. This specimen was PBMCs from blood, taken about 11 days after vaccination. The receptor set was obtained from a man aged 50 to 59 who received an inactivated influenza vaccine. CDR3s include the opening cysteine and the closing phenylalanine or tryptophan.

v_call cdr3_aa
TRBV7-2 CASGLNQPQHF
TRBV29-1 CSVEMGHLNEKLFF
TRBV2 CASRGRTRHGTDTQYF
TRBV20-1 CSARERTGVSTEAFF
TRBV7-2 CASSNTPGVLSTGELFF
TRBV4-3 CASGDRHTGTNEKLFF
TRBV11-2 CASSADRSSHSPLHF
TRBV19 CASSIAGGSNQPQHF
TRBV5-1 CASSLYSGTGGEQYF
TRBV10-3 CAISDSFDEQFF
TRBV20-1 CSASLGVHSPLHF
TRBV7-9 CASSLAGRTGNFGEQYF
TRBV15 CATSRDQYSYEQYF
TRBV29-1 CSVEVEAGTQETQYF
TRBV20-1 CSARPHYEQYF
TRBV20-1 CSAPGGGTEAFF
TRBV12-3/TRBV12-4 CASRSVHLTEYEQYF
TRBV3-1 CASSQVQEYSPLHF
TRBV6-2/TRBV6-3 CAVGASYEQYF
TRBV7-2 CASSSGGTSGSRTQYF
TRBV7-9 CASSQTTGGTQYF
TRBV7-9 CASSLNADQPQHF
TRBV12-3/TRBV12-4 CASSLAGGISYEQYF
TRBV7-2 CASSLRPNLNTEAFF
TRBV4-3 CASSSTANGQETQYF
TRBV20-1 CSARLDRGYSQETQYF
TRBV7-2 CASSWGGTPEQYF
TRBV6-5 CASSYDPQYF
TRBV29-1 CSVESLAGFQETQYF
TRBV20-1 CSATLLAGGSGEQYF
TRBV4-3 CASSQDLGTGTGAYNEQFF
TRBV2 CASSEAETRVSWEQFF
TRBV11-1 CASSRQGITVPTELEKLFF
TRBV4-2 CASSQDHNEQFF
TRBV20-1 CSATVGLTYNEQFF
TRBV5-1 CASSQDRAMGGTEAFF
TRBV21-1 CASSKWWPNTEAFF
TRBV5-1 CASSLEVIPGELFF
TRBV29-1 CSAKGGYGYTF
TRBV29-1 CSVESHTRGRTEAFF
TRBV5-1 CASSLGAQSFEAFF
TRBV10-3 CAISDNGMNTGELFF
TRBV24-1 CATSDPVAGDTGELFF
TRBV2 CASSEVRSVGREQFF
TRBV6-5 CASSYSGDGDYGYTF
TRBV5-1 CASSFGRTLYEQYF
TRBV20-1 CSASDGRGTEAFF
TRBV5-5 CASRWDRNSEAFF